These 31 T cell receptor beta chains share one sample of origin, sequenced in a study of blood T cell repertoires in COVID-19. Profiled with immunoSEQ multiplex PCR; TCRdb holds only in-frame clones, not every one. The sample records some 140,000 clones, more than 75% being singletons. Specimen: peripheral blood. These receptor sequences come from a man in his sixties who had recovered from COVID-19.

In this sample, this clone turned up a few times. The chain has TRBV9 and TRBJ1-5, with no clear D. This CDR3 is 13 amino acids long. CDR1 and CDR2 (germline): SGDLS, YYNGEE. V shed 0 bases and J shed 5 bases, with 6 bases lying between them. Here the CDR3 reads CASSVGSYQPQHF. In DNA form, the CDR3 reads TGTGCCAGCAGCGTAGGTTCTTATCAGCCCCAGCATTTT. The whole variable domain, remainder taken from reference TRBV9 and TRBJ1-5, is DSGVTQTPKHLITATGQRVTLRCSPRSGDLSVYWYQQSLDQGLQFLIQYYNGEERAKGNILERFSAQQFPDLHSELNLSSLELGDSALYFCASSVGSYQPQHFGDGTRLSIL.

This clone came up a few times. The rearrangement joins TRBV28 to TRBJ1-2; possible D gene TRBD1, 5 bases. Trimming cost V 8 bases and J 8 bases, with 21 bases left between them. The CDR3 runs to 14 residues. CDR1 and CDR2 (germline): MDHEN, SYDVKM. CDR3 bases: TGTGCCAGCGTGGGCGTTACAGGACCTAGGGGCTACACCTTC. Encoded protein: CASVGVTGPRGYTF.

The chain links TRBV4-2 to TRBJ1-1; TRBD1 aligns across 7 bases. V lost 5 bases to trimming and J lost 3 bases; unmatched junction nucleotides: 6. This CDR3 is built from 14 residues. Germline CDR1 and CDR2: LGHNA and YNFKEQ. The CDR3 nucleotides are TGTGCCAGCAGCAACGACAGGGTTGACACTGAAGCTTTCTTT. Its translation: CASSNDRVDTEAFF.

The rearrangement uses TRBV7-2 and TRBJ1-3; the match to TRBD1 covers 7 bases. Germline V lookup: CDR1 SGHTA, CDR2 FQGNSA. The CDR3 loop spans 14 amino acids. Germline trimming cut 8 bases from V and 0 bases from J; bases unmatched to any gene: 4. CDR3 protein: CASRGDSSGNTIYF. In DNA, the CDR3 is TGTGCCAGCCGCGGGGACAGCTCTGGAAACACCATATATTTT.

V usage is TRBV19 and J usage is TRBJ2-5; TRBD1 matches at 9 bases. After removal of 6 bases from V and 5 bases from J, the junction contained 7 bases not matched to a gene. Per germline, CDR1 LNHDA and CDR2 SQIVND (reference sequence). The CDR3 is made up of 14 amino acids. Written as DNA, the CDR3 is TGTGCCAGTAGGAACACAGGGGGCTGGGAGACCCAGTACTTC. Its translation: CASRNTGGWETQYF.

The gene calls are TRBV19 and TRBJ1-1; perhaps TRBD1 as D (5 bases). In germline, CDR1 is LNHDA, CDR2 SQIVND (reference sequence). V was cut by 6 bases and J by 2 bases, with 16 bases left in between. The CDR3 contains 15 residues. The DNA for the CDR3 is TGTGCCAGTAGGGGGCCGGGGGTGAGCAACACTGAAGCTTTCTTT. It is translated as CASRGPGVSNTEAFF.

There are a few counts of this clone. The rearrangement joins TRBV5-6 to TRBJ2-1, with 7 bases identical to TRBD1. The germline gives CDR1 SGHDT, CDR2 YYEEEE. After removal of 0 bases from V and 0 bases from J, the junction contained 3 bases not matched to a gene. CDR3 length: 16 residues. The CDR3 loop reads CASSLGGGRSYNEQFF. The CDR3 DNA reads as TGTGCCAGCAGCTTGGGAGGGGGCCGCTCCTACAATGAGCAGTTCTTC.

This clone appeared a few times. The chain has TRBV4-1 and TRBJ2-1; 7 nucleotides align to TRBD2. The CDR3 loop spans 12 amino acids. Trimming took 1 base from V and 13 from J; bases not matched to a gene: 4. Germline CDR1 and CDR2: MGHRA and YSYEKL. Here the CDR3 reads CASSQGLAAQFF. The CDR3 DNA reads as TGCGCCAGCAGCCAAGGCCTAGCGGCCCAGTTCTTC.

The V gene is TRBV6-4, the J gene TRBJ1-1, with 10 bases identical to TRBD1. Germline V gene data show CDR1 as MRHNA and CDR2 as SNTAGT. V shed 7 bases and J 6 bases; nucleotides not matched to a gene: 5. CDR3 length equals 13 residues. The CDR3 nucleotides are TGTGCCAGCACCCGGGACAGGGGAGCTGAAGCTTTCTTT. Its translation is CASTRDRGAEAFF.

The chain couples TRBV29-1 to TRBJ2-6; D is undetermined. The CDR3 spans 13 residues. V lost 5 bases to trimming and J lost 4 bases, with 9 bases between them. In germline, CDR1 is SQVTM, CDR2 ANQGSEA. CDR3 loop: CSVQAQGANVLTF. The CDR3 bases are TGCAGCGTTCAGGCGCAAGGGGCCAACGTCCTGACTTTC.

The chain links TRBV2 to TRBJ2-7, with TRBD1 matching 10 bases. Germline loops: CDR1 SNHLY, CDR2 FYNNEI. The junction had 13 bases not matched to a gene; V was cut back by 4 bases and J by 4 bases. The CDR3 length is 17 residues. For the CDR3, the DNA is TGTGCCAGCAGTGCCTCCGTTTTGGACAGGGGGTGGTACGAGCAGTACTTC. Translating gives CASSASVLDRGWYEQYF.

This chain joins TRBV6-1 and TRBJ2-5, with a possible D match to TRBD1 (6 bases). With 3 bases removed from V and 1 base from J, the gap between germline ends came to 21 bases. The germline V gene encodes CDR1 MNHNS and CDR2 SASEGT. CDR3 length: 18 amino acids. Here the CDR3 reads CASSDTGTSPNFQETQYF. CDR3 DNA: TGTGCCAGCAGTGACACCGGGACATCCCCAAACTTCCAAGAGACCCAGTACTTC.

The chain carries TRBV12-2 and TRBJ2-7; TRBD2, the table's D call, was not compared with the DNA. TRBV12-2 is annotated as a pseudogene. This CDR3 is 16 amino acids long. The CDR3 DNA is TGTGCAAGTCGCTTACCACGGGTCCCGGCTACTCGGGAGCAGTACTTC. This translates into CASRLPRVPATREQYF.

This clone was counted a few times. The CDR3 DNA follows: TGTGCCAGCTCACCCCGGCAGGTTAACTATGGCTACACCTTC. It encodes CASSPRQVNYGYTF. The chain has TRBV18 and TRBJ1-2; no clear D. Trimming shortened V by 3 bases and J by 1 base, and 9 bases separated the two germline ends. CDR3 length: 14 residues. Germline-derived CDR1 and CDR2 are KGHSH and LQKENI. The entire variable domain, with the rest obtained from reference TRBV18 and TRBJ1-2, is as follows: NAGVMQNPRHLVRRRGQEARLRCSPMKGHSHVYWYRQLPEEGLKFMVYLQKENIIDESGMPKERFSAEFPKEGPSILRIQQVVRGDSAAYFCASSPRQVNYGYTFGSGTRLTVV.

This chain uses TRBV11-3 with TRBJ2-7; weak D call: TRBD2 (5 bases). Germline CDR1 SGHNT, CDR2 YENEEA. The CDR3 runs to 14 residues. V dropped 4 bases and J dropped 2 bases, with 12 bases sitting between them. The CDR3 spells CASSSSSGAYEQYF. The CDR3 DNA is TGTGCCAGCAGCTCATCGAGCGGTGCCTACGAGCAGTACTTC.

This clone was detected only a few times. This chain links TRBV5-6 with TRBJ1-1; D is undetermined. The CDR3 is 13 amino acids. With 0 bases removed from V and 6 bases from J, the gap between germline ends came to 9 bases. From germline, CDR1 is SGHDT and CDR2 YYEEEE. The chain's CDR3 is CASSLGGVSEAFF. CDR3 DNA: TGTGCCAGCAGCTTGGGCGGGGTCTCTGAAGCTTTCTTT.

The gene calls are TRBV2 and TRBJ2-7, with 11 bases aligning to TRBD1. The V and J ends lost 4 bases and 5 bases, in that order; junction bases with no gene match: 4. The CDR3 sequence is 14 residues long. Germline V gene lookup returns CDR1 SNHLY and CDR2 FYNNEI. For the CDR3, the DNA is TGTGCCAGCAGTGTGGACAGGGGGCGGGACGAGCAGTACTTC. Translating it yields CASSVDRGRDEQYF.

This chain joins TRBV7-2 and TRBJ2-5, with D possibly TRBD1 on 5 matching bases. Germline V gene sequence: CDR1 SGHTA, CDR2 FQGNSA. The CDR3 is made up of 14 amino acids. V was clipped by 1 base and J by 5 bases, with 11 bases between them. The CDR3 region has the DNA TGTGCCAGCAGCTTAGTTGGGGCTCAGGAGACCCAGTACTTC. Its protein is CASSLVGAQETQYF.

The chain has TRBV28 and TRBJ1-2; 7 positions agree with TRBD1. The junction had 13 bases not matched to a gene; V was cut back by 3 bases and J by 3 bases. CDR3 length: 17 amino acids. Germline assignment: CDR1 MDHEN and CDR2 SYDVKM. This CDR3 reads CASSFYAAGGMDYGYTF. The CDR3 nucleotides read TGTGCCAGCAGTTTTTACGCCGCAGGGGGAATGGACTATGGCTACACCTTC.

J is TRBJ1-1 and V is TRBV9; 10 bases fit TRBD1. The length of the CDR3 is 14 residues. Germline assignment: CDR1 SGDLS and CDR2 YYNGEE. The trim removed 3 bases at V and 3 bases at J, leaving 2 bases unmatched. The DNA for the CDR3 is TGTGCCAGCAGCGATGGACAGGGGGACACTGAAGCTTTCTTT. Translation: CASSDGQGDTEAFF.

The chain has TRBV6-5 and TRBJ2-1; D not certain. Trimming took off 6 bases at V and 5 bases at J, with 17 bases between the two ends. Germline V gives CDR1 MNHEY, CDR2 SVGAGI. The CDR3 consists of 15 residues. The CDR3 nucleotides read TGTGCCAGCAGCCTCGACTTCAGAAATCACAATGAGCAGTTCTTC. Its translation is CASSLDFRNHNEQFF.

This clone was recorded once. This chain links TRBV5-5 with TRBJ1-4; the D is unclear. This CDR3 region has 12 residues. CDR1 and CDR2 (germline): SGHKS, YYEKEE (reference sequence). Trimming cost V 2 bases and J 8 bases, with 7 bases left between them. CDR3 DNA: TGTGCCAGCAGCTTCGGTCGCGAAAAACTGTTTTTT. The encoded protein is CASSFGREKLFF. Together with reference TRBV5-5 and TRBJ1-4, the CDR3 gives the full variable domain: DAGVTQSPTHLIKTRGQQVTLRCSPISGHKSVSWYQQVLGQGPQFIFQYYEKEERGRGNFPDRFSARQFPNYSSELNVNALLLGDSALYLCASSFGREKLFFGSGTQLSVL.

The CDR3 region has the DNA TGTGCCAGCAGCTTGGCGGGACACCGGAACACTGAAGCTTTCTTT. Translating it yields CASSLAGHRNTEAFF. The chain employs TRBV5-6 and TRBJ1-1; D is possibly TRBD1 (6 bases). CDR3 length equals 15 residues. Germline V gene lookup returns CDR1 SGHDT and CDR2 YYEEEE. Trimming shortened V by 0 bases and J by 1 base, and 10 bases separated the two germline ends. Based on the CDR3 plus reference TRBV5-6 and TRBJ1-1, the full variable domain is DAGVTQSPTHLIKTRGQQVTLRCSPKSGHDTVSWYQQALGQGPQFIFQYYEEEERQRGNFPDRFSGHQFPNYSSELNVNALLLGDSALYLCASSLAGHRNTEAFFGQGTRLTVV.

The gene calls are TRBV5-4 and TRBJ1-4; 8 bases map to TRBD1. Unmatched junction bases numbered 5, after V lost 4 bases and J lost 0 bases. The germline V gene has CDR1 SGHNT and CDR2 YYREEE (reference sequence). The CDR3 length is 16 residues. The CDR3 spells CASSRDRGATNEKLFF. The CDR3 DNA sequence: TGTGCCAGCAGCAGAGACAGGGGTGCAACTAATGAAAAACTGTTTTTT.

The gene calls are TRBV28 and TRBJ1-2; D may be TRBD1 (6 bases). Germline V gene data show CDR1 as MDHEN and CDR2 as SYDVKM. The CDR3 is 15 residues long. Trimming shortened V by 4 bases and J by 4 bases, and 16 bases separated the two germline ends. The CDR3 loop reads CASSWGRGLGYGYTF. DNA of the CDR3: TGTGCCAGCAGTTGGGGGCGAGGGTTGGGCTATGGCTACACCTTC.

The CDR3 DNA reads TGTGCCAGCAGCCTGACAGGCGGCGGTCAGCCCCAGCATTTT. Translation: CASSLTGGGQPQHF. J is TRBJ1-5 and V is TRBV7-2; possible D gene TRBD1, 6 bases. Germline lookup yields CDR1 SGHTA and CDR2 FQGNSA. Between the trimmed V and J ends, which lost 5 bases and 6 bases, there was a span of 14 bases. The CDR3 extends over 14 amino acids.

The CDR3 coding sequence is TGTGCCAGCAGGAGAGTCACGGGAAACTCCTATAATTCACCCCTCCACTTT. As protein: CASRRVTGNSYNSPLHF. The chain has TRBV27 and TRBJ1-6; D is unresolved. Germline V gives CDR1 MNHEY, CDR2 SMNVEV (reference sequence). This CDR3 spans 17 amino acids. The V gene lost 6 bases and the J gene lost 0 bases, with 15 bases spanning the gap.

V is TRBV7-8 and J is TRBJ2-1; possible D gene TRBD2, 5 bases. Trimming took off 5 bases at V and 10 bases at J, with 15 bases between the two ends. This CDR3 has 13 amino acids. Germline loops: CDR1 SGHVS, CDR2 FQNEAQ. The CDR3 loop reads CASSTGGPREQFF. CDR3 sequence (DNA): TGTGCCAGCAGCACCGGCGGGCCCAGGGAGCAGTTCTTC.

This clone was seen once. The chain links TRBV28 to TRBJ2-7; 14 bases line up with TRBD2. The junction had 4 bases not matched to a gene; V was cut back by 4 bases and J by 5 bases. The CDR3 has 15 residues. Germline CDR1 and CDR2: MDHEN and SYDVKM. Here the CDR3 reads CASSSPGLAGDEQYF. CDR3 nucleotides: TGTGCCAGCAGTTCCCCGGGACTAGCGGGGGACGAGCAGTACTTC. Variable domain in full (rest from reference TRBV28 and TRBJ2-7): DVKVTQSSRYLVKRTGEKVFLECVQDMDHENMFWYRQDPGLGLRLIYFSYDVKMKEKGDIPEGYSVSREKKERFSLILESASTNQTSMYLCASSSPGLAGDEQYFGPGTRLTVT.

The J gene is TRBJ1-2, the V gene TRBV28; TRBD1 matches 10 bases. Trimming removed 6 bases from V and 3 bases from J; junction bases left unmatched: 4. Germline V CDR1 and CDR2: MDHEN, SYDVKM. The CDR3 covers 14 residues. CDR3 nucleotides: TGTGCCAGCAGCCGACAGGGGGCGGACTATGGCTACACCTTC. This codes for CASSRQGADYGYTF.

This chain joins TRBV28 and TRBJ1-2; TRBD1 is a possible D gene (5 bases). Trimming took 3 bases from V and 4 from J, leaving 9 bases between them. Germline V gives CDR1 MDHEN, CDR2 SYDVKM. The CDR3 extends over 13 amino acids. DNA of the CDR3: TGTGCCAGCAGTTTGGCACAGGTCTATGGCTACACCTTC. Residues: CASSLAQVYGYTF.